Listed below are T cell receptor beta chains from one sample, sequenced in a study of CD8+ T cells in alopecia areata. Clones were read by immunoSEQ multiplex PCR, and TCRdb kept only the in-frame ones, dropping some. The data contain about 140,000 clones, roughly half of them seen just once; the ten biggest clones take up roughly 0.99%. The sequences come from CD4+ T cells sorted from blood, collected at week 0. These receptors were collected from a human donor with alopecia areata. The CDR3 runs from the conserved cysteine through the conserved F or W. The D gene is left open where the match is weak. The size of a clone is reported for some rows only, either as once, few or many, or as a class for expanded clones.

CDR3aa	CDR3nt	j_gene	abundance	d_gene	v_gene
CASSQGSPTTTDTQYF	TGCGCCAGCAGCCAAGGCTCACCGACCACCACAGATACGCAGTATTTT	TRBJ2-3	-	-	TRBV4-1
CAWSAGGPGGEQYF	TGTGCCTGGAGTGCTGGAGGACCGGGGGGAGAGCAGTACTTC	TRBJ2-7	-	TRBD2	TRBV30
CASSERLENQPQHF	TGTGCCAGCAGTGAACGGTTAGAGAATCAGCCCCAGCATTTT	TRBJ1-5	-	-	TRBV2
CASSQDLGLEGYEQYF	TGCGCCAGCAGCCAAGATCTCGGACTAGAGGGCTACGAGCAGTACTTC	TRBJ2-7	-	TRBD2	TRBV7-2
CASSPTSGTLQYF	TGTGCCAGCAGCCCGACTAGCGGGACTCTTCAGTACTTC	TRBJ2-4	-	TRBD2	TRBV6-4
CASRQGVHNEQFF	TGTGCCAGCAGACAAGGGGTTCACAATGAGCAGTTCTTC	TRBJ2-1	-	-	TRBV27
CASTTHFPKYF	TGTGCCAGTACGACCCACTTCCCCAAATACTTC	TRBJ2-4	-	-	TRBV6-5
CASSHWGGNQPQHF	TGTGCCAGCAGCCATTGGGGTGGGAATCAGCCCCAGCATTTT	TRBJ1-5	-	-	TRBV11-2
CASSQGGENTGELFF	TGTGCCAGCAGCCAAGGCGGGGAGAACACCGGGGAGCTGTTTTTT	TRBJ2-2	-	-	TRBV4-2
CSGSPASGNFEQFF	TGCAGCGGCTCACCGGCTAGCGGGAATTTTGAGCAGTTCTTC	TRBJ2-1	few	TRBD2	TRBV29-1
CSVGGSAANVETQYF	TGCAGCGTTGGGGGTTCGGCGGCTAACGTAGAGACCCAGTACTTC	TRBJ2-5	once	-	TRBV29-1
CSVAPGVNEQYF	TGCAGCGTTGCCCCGGGAGTAAACGAGCAGTACTTC	TRBJ2-7	-	-	TRBV29-1
CASSPFRSYGYTF	TGTGCCAGCAGTCCCTTTCGTTCCTATGGCTACACCTTC	TRBJ1-2	-	-	TRBV27
CAIAGPTEETQYF	TGTGCCATAGCGGGACCCACAGAAGAGACCCAGTACTTC	TRBJ2-5	-	TRBD2	TRBV10-3
CASTPGLSSYTF	TGTGCCAGCACCCCGGGTTTGAGTAGCTACACCTTC	TRBJ1-2	many	-	TRBV28
CSVLRGQETQYF	TGCAGCGTTCTCAGGGGCCAAGAGACCCAGTACTTC	TRBJ2-5	-	-	TRBV29-1
CASSPVGPAGGELFF	TGCGCCAGCAGCCCCGTCGGGCCCGCGGGAGGGGAGCTGTTTTTT	TRBJ2-2	few	-	TRBV4-3
CATSRDPTNEQYF	TGTGCCACCAGCAGAGATCCAACAAACGAGCAGTACTTC	TRBJ2-7	-	-	TRBV15
CASSLVGGNSEQFF	TGTGCCAGCAGCTTAGTCGGGGGGAACAGTGAGCAGTTCTTC	TRBJ2-1	once	TRBD2	TRBV11-2
CASSRPDRVYYTF	TGTGCCAGCAGTCGTCCGGACAGGGTTTATTACACCTTC	TRBJ1-2	-	TRBD1	TRBV5-6
CASSLGAGQPQHF	TGTGCCAGCAGCTTAGGAGCTGGTCAGCCCCAGCATTTT	TRBJ1-5	-	-	TRBV7-6
CASEGGETQYF	TGTGCCAGCGAAGGAGGGGAGACCCAGTACTTC	TRBJ2-5	-	-	TRBV7-2
CASSAGLGTLDTQYF	TGTGCCAGCAGCGCGGGACTAGGGACTCTGGATACGCAGTATTTT	TRBJ2-3	-	TRBD2	TRBV11-1
CAWSGLNVGGTDTQYF	TGTGCCTGGAGTGGGCTAAATGTAGGCGGCACAGATACGCAGTATTTT	TRBJ2-3	-	-	TRBV30
CSVEDPGQVPGQPQHF	TGCAGCGTTGAAGATCCCGGACAGGTACCTGGTCAGCCCCAGCATTTT	TRBJ1-5	few	TRBD1	TRBV29-1
CSVEPIGQGRYEQFF	TGCAGCGTTGAACCGATCGGACAGGGAAGGTATGAGCAGTTCTTC	TRBJ2-1	-	TRBD1	TRBV29-1
CASSPPDPYTYGYTF	TGTGCCAGCTCACCACCGGACCCGTACACCTATGGCTACACCTTC	TRBJ1-2	-	-	TRBV18
CASPSGQGFETQYF	TGTGCCAGCCCCTCGGGACAGGGATTCGAGACCCAGTACTTC	TRBJ2-5	-	TRBD1	TRBV2
CASRSIAGGAGELFF	TGTGCCAGCAGATCAATAGCGGGAGGGGCCGGGGAGCTGTTTTTT	TRBJ2-2	few	TRBD2	TRBV6-1
CASSRLAGGPGYVTDTQYF	TGTGCCAGTAGCCGACTAGCGGGAGGGCCCGGATATGTCACAGATACGCAGTATTTT	TRBJ2-3	few	TRBD2	TRBV19
CASSFGASFYGYTF	TGCGCCAGCAGCTTTGGAGCCTCCTTCTATGGCTACACCTTC	TRBJ1-2	-	-	TRBV5-1
CASSLSGTRTDTQYF	TGTGCCAGCAGCCTTAGCGGGACCCGCACAGATACGCAGTATTTT	TRBJ2-3	-	TRBD2	TRBV7-3
CASRTGPLGGEQFF	TGTGCCAGCAGAACCGGCCCCCTCGGAGGTGAGCAGTTCTTC	TRBJ2-1	-	-	TRBV2
CASSAGVTSATDTQYF	TGTGCCAGCAGCGCAGGGGTGACTAGCGCCACAGATACGCAGTATTTT	TRBJ2-3	-	TRBD2	TRBV9
CASSPAQETQYF	TGTGCCAGCTCACCTGCCCAAGAGACCCAGTACTTC	TRBJ2-5	-	-	TRBV18
CAWTLDRSRGYTF	TGTGCCTGGACCCTGGACAGATCCAGGGGCTACACCTTC	TRBJ1-2	-	-	TRBV30
CASSLTGVTYEQYF	TGTGCCAGCAGTTTGACAGGGGTCACCTACGAGCAGTACTTC	TRBJ2-7	few	TRBD1	TRBV28
CASSREAGANEQYF	TGTGCCAGCAGCCGGGAGGCCGGGGCGAACGAGCAGTACTTC	TRBJ2-7	-	-	TRBV16
CAWSSTPLGDEQFF	TGTGCCTGGAGCTCTACACCATTAGGTGATGAGCAGTTCTTC	TRBJ2-1	few	-	TRBV30
CSVEHIEQFF	TGCAGCGTGGAGCATATTGAGCAGTTCTTC	TRBJ2-1	few	-	TRBV29-1
CSVERGNYGYTF	TGCAGCGTTGAAAGGGGGAACTATGGCTACACCTTC	TRBJ1-2	-	-	TRBV29-1
CASSARSGSPDTQYF	TGTGCCAGCAGCGCTCGGAGCGGGAGCCCAGATACGCAGTATTTT	TRBJ2-3	few	TRBD2	TRBV9
CSVTGTSGRFYNEQFF	TGCAGCGTCACCGGGACTAGCGGGAGATTCTACAATGAGCAGTTCTTC	TRBJ2-1	few	TRBD2	TRBV29-1
CASSFRGTNQETQYF	TGTGCCAGCAGCTTCCGCGGGACAAACCAAGAGACCCAGTACTTC	TRBJ2-5	once	-	TRBV7-9
CASSLGGGEGQPQHF	TGCGCCAGCAGCTTGGGAGGGGGAGAGGGTCAGCCCCAGCATTTT	TRBJ1-5	-	-	TRBV5-1
CSANRGNTEAFF	TGCAGCGCCAACAGGGGAAACACTGAAGCTTTCTTT	TRBJ1-1	few	TRBD1	TRBV29-1
CATSRDRKGQTSYNEQFF	TGTGCCACCAGCAGAGATAGGAAGGGACAGACCTCCTACAATGAGCAGTTCTTC	TRBJ2-1	-	TRBD1	TRBV15
CAWFGWNTEAFF	TGTGCCTGGTTCGGGTGGAACACTGAAGCTTTCTTT	TRBJ1-1	-	-	TRBV30
CASSLAQGQTQYF	TGTGCCAGCAGCTTAGCGCAGGGCCAGACGCAGTATTTT	TRBJ2-3	-	-	TRBV7-6
CASSRTRTEYQETQYF	TGTGCCAGCTCCCGTACCAGGACAGAGTACCAAGAGACCCAGTACTTC	TRBJ2-5	-	-	TRBV7-6
CASSIEPGSPIQYF	TGTGCCAGTAGTATAGAACCAGGGAGCCCCATTCAGTACTTC	TRBJ2-4	few	-	TRBV19